This passage covers 10 T cell receptor beta chains from one sample sequenced in a study of shared clonotypes between healthy human individuals. Assay used: immunoSEQ multiplex PCR; TCRdb lists only in-frame clones, some missing. The sample lists millions of clones, around 94% seen once, with roughly 0.14% in the top ten. Specimen: naive CD4+ T cells sorted from blood. Subset meaning: CD45RA+ positively selected. These receptors all come from a man aged 18 to 30 in good health.

This rearrangement joins TRBV25-1 to TRBJ2-7, with D maybe TRBD2 (6 bases). Germline CDR1 reads MGHDK; CDR2 reads SYGVNS. Trimming removed 3 bases from V and 7 bases from J, with 19 bases in between. CDR3 length: 15 residues. The CDR3 sequence is CASSEYRLGTQEQYF. The CDR3 region has the DNA TGTGCCAGCAGTGAGTACCGCCTGGGGACTCAAGAGCAGTACTTC.

The rearrangement joins TRBV7-9 to TRBJ2-7; D is unclear. Germline V lookup: CDR1 SEHNR, CDR2 FQNEAQ (reference sequence). The CDR3 totals 15 residues. The V end lost 1 base, the J end lost 1 base, and 11 bases lay between the germline ends. The CDR3 sequence: CASSLDPGVSYEQYF. Here the CDR3 DNA reads TGTGCCAGCAGCTTAGATCCAGGAGTATCCTACGAGCAGTACTTC.

Concerning this clone: Other DNA sequences from this sample encode an identical CDR3 as well. The V gene is TRBV6-6, the J gene TRBJ1-1, with D possibly TRBD1 on 5 matching bases. Germline V gene lookup returns CDR1 MNHNY and CDR2 SVGAGI (reference sequence). V shed 9 bases and J shed 7 bases, with 9 bases lying between them. The CDR3 spans 10 residues. The CDR3, as DNA: TGTGCCAGTTCCAGGGTTGAAGCTTTCTTT. Translating it yields CASSRVEAFF.

The rearrangement links TRBV19 to TRBJ2-3; 9 nucleotides agree with TRBD2. This CDR3 comprises 16 residues. Per the germline V gene, CDR1 is LNHDA and CDR2 is SQIVND (reference sequence). V was clipped by 3 bases and J by 2 bases; unmatched bases: 6. CDR3: CASSIRAGGLTDTQYF. The CDR3 DNA follows: TGTGCCAGTAGTATCAGAGCGGGGGGTCTCACAGATACGCAGTATTTT.

For this clone: At the DNA level, this CDR3 is encoded by other sequences in the same sample as well. This chain links TRBV19 with TRBJ1-5, with 9 bases fitting TRBD1. Trimming cost V 3 bases and J 4 bases; bases outside gene matches: 4. The CDR3 covers 15 residues. Looked up from germline, CDR1 is LNHDA and CDR2 is SQIVND (reference sequence). The CDR3 here is CASSIQGTGNQPQHF. Written as DNA, the CDR3 is TGTGCCAGTAGTATCCAGGGGACAGGGAATCAGCCCCAGCATTTT.

The chain joins TRBV5-4 to TRBJ1-6; D perhaps matches TRBD1 (5 bases). Trimming cost V 0 bases and J 8 bases, with 9 bases left between them. Germline lookup yields CDR1 SGHNT and CDR2 YYREEE (reference sequence). This CDR3 contains 14 residues. CDR3 sequence (DNA): TGTGCCAGCAGCTTGGCCCGGGACCATTCACCCCTCCACTTT. Protein sequence: CASSLARDHSPLHF.

The V call is TRBV30, the J call TRBJ2-3; the D call may be TRBD1 or TRBD2 (5 bases each). CDR1 is GTSNPN and CDR2 is SVGIG in the germline V gene (reference sequence). V gave up 4 bases and J gave up 6 bases, with 20 bases separating them. The CDR3 runs 15 residues. CDR3: CAWTEVGEPHDTQYF. DNA for the CDR3: TGTGCCTGGACCGAGGTGGGGGAACCCCACGATACGCAGTATTTT.

V and J are TRBV5-1 and TRBJ2-7; either TRBD1 or TRBD2 may supply D (5 bases each). The CDR3 has 14 residues. V gave up 6 bases and J gave up 2 bases, with 15 bases separating them. Germline V lookup: CDR1 SGHRS, CDR2 YFSETQ. The CDR3 reads CASTPQAGAYEQYF. The CDR3 region has the DNA TGCGCCAGCACTCCACAGGCGGGTGCCTACGAGCAGTACTTC.

This clone was detected once. The chain uses TRBV30 and TRBJ1-1; possibly TRBD1 for D (6 bases). The germline gives CDR1 GTSNPN, CDR2 SVGIG (reference sequence). The CDR3 sequence is 16 residues long. V was pared by 0 bases and J by 5 bases, with 19 bases between. The CDR3 loop reads CAWSVLKSGGRTEAFF. The CDR3 nucleotides read TGTGCCTGGAGTGTACTTAAGAGTGGGGGGCGAACTGAAGCTTTCTTT.

The genes are TRBV30 and TRBJ1-5, with D hard to call. Trimming removed 5 bases from V and 5 bases from J, with 10 bases in between. CDR1 and CDR2 (germline): GTSNPN, SVGIG (reference sequence). CDR3 size: 12 residues. The CDR3 loop reads CAWSRDDQPQHF. In DNA form, the CDR3 reads TGTGCCTGGTCCCGAGACGATCAGCCCCAGCATTTT.